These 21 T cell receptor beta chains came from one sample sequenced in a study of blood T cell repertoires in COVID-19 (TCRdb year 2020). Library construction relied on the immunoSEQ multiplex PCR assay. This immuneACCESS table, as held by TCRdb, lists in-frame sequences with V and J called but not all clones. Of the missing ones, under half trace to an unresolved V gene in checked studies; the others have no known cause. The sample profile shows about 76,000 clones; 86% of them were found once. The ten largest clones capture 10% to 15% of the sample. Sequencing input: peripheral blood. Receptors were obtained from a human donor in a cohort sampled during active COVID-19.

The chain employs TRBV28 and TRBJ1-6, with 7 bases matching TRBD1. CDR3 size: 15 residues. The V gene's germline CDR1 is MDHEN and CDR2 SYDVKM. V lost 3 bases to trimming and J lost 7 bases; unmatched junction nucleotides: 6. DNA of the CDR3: TGTGCCAGCAGTTTCGTGGGACAGAAAAATTCACCCCTCCACTTT. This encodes CASSFVGQKNSPLHF.

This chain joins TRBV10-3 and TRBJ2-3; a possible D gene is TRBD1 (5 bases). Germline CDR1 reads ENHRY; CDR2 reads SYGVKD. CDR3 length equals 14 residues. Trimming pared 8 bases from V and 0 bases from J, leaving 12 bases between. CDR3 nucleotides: TGTGCCATCGGTCGACAGTCTAGCACAGATACGCAGTATTTT. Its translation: CAIGRQSSTDTQYF.

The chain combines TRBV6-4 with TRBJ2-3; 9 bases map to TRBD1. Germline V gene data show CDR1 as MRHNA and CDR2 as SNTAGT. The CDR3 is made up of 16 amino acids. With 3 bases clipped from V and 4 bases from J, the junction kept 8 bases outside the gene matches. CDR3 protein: CASSERTGVGSDTQYF. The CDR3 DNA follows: TGTGCCAGCAGTGAGCGGACAGGGGTGGGGTCAGATACGCAGTATTTT.

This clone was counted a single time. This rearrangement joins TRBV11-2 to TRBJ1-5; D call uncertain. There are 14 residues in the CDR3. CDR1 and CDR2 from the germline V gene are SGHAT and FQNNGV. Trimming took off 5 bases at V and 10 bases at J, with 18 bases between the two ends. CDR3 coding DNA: TGTGCCAGCAGCCCGCCCGGTCCCGGGTCTCCCCAGCATTTT. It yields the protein CASSPPGPGSPQHF.

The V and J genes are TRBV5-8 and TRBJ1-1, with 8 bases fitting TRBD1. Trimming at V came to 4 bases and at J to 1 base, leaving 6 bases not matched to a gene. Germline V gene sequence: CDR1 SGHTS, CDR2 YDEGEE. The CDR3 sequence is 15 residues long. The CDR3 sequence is CASSIGTGRNTEAFF. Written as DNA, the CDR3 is TGTGCCAGCAGCATCGGGACAGGCAGGAACACTGAAGCTTTCTTT.

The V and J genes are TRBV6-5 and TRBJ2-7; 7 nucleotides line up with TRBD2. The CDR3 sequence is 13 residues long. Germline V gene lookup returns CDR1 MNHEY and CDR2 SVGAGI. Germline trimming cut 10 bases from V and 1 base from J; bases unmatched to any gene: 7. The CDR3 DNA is TGTGCCACCTCGTGGGGGGGATCCTACGAGCAGTACTTC. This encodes CATSWGGSYEQYF.

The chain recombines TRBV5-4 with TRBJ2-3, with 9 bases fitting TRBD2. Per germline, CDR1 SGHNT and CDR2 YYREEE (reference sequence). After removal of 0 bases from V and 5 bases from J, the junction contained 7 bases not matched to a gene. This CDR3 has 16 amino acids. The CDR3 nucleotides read TGTGCCAGCAGCTTGGCTGGCGGGGGGGCCGGAGATACGCAGTATTTT. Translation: CASSLAGGGAGDTQYF.

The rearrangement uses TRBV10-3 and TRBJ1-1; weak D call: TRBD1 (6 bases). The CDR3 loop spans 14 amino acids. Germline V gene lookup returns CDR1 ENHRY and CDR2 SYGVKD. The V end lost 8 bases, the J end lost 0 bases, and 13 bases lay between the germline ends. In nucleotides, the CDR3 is TGTGCCATCGCGAGCGGGGGCCTGAACACTGAAGCTTTCTTT. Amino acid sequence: CAIASGGLNTEAFF.

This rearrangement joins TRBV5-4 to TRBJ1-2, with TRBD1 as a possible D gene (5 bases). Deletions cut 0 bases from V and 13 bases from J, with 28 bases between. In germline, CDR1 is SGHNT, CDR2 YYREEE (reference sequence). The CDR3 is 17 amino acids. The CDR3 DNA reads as TGTGCCAGCAGCTTGGACCTGATCGGCCGGACAATACGGGTTCTCACCTTC. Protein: CASSLDLIGRTIRVLTF.

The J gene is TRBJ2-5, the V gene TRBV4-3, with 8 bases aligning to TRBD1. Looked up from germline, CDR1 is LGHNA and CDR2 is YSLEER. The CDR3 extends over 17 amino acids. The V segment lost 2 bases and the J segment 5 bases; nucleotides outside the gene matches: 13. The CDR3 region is CASSQRSGGGRLETQYF. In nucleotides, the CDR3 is TGCGCCAGCAGCCAAAGGTCAGGGGGCGGCCGATTGGAGACCCAGTACTTC.

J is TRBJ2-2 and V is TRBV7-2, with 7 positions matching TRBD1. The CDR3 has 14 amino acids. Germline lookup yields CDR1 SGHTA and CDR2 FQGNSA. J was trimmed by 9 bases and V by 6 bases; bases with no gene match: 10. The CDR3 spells CASSFGTDRRELFF. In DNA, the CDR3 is TGTGCCAGCAGTTTTGGGACAGATAGAAGGGAGCTGTTTTTT. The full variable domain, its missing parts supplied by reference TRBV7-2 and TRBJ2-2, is GAGVSQSPSNKVTEKGKDVELRCDPISGHTALYWYRQSLGQGLEFLIYFQGNSAPDKSGLPSDRFSAERTGGSVSTLTIQRTQQEDSAVYLCASSFGTDRRELFFGEGSRLTVL.

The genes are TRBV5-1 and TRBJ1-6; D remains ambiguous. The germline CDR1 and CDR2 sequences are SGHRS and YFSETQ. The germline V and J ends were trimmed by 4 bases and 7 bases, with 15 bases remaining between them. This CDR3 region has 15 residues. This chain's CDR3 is CASSLSGIPNSPLHF. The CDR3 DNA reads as TGCGCCAGCAGCCTCTCCGGGATTCCGAATTCACCCCTCCACTTT.

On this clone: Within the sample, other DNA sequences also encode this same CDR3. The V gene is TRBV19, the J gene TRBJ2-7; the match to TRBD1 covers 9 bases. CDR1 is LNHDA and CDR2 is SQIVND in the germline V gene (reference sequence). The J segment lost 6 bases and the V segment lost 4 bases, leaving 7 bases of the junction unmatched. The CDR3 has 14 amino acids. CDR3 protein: CASSTRTGEIEQYF. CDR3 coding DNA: TGTGCCAGTAGTACCCGGACAGGGGAGATCGAGCAGTACTTC. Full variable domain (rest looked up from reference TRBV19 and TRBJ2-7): DGGITQSPKYLFRKEGQNVTLSCEQNLNHDAMYWYRQDPGQGLRLIYYSQIVNDFQKGDIAEGYSVSREKKESFPLTVTSAQKNPTAFYLCASSTRTGEIEQYFGPGTRLTVT.

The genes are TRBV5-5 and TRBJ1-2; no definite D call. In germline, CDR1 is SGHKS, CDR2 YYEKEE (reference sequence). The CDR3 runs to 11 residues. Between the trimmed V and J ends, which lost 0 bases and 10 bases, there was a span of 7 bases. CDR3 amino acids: CASSLGALYTF. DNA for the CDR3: TGTGCCAGCAGCTTGGGGGCCCTCTACACCTTC.

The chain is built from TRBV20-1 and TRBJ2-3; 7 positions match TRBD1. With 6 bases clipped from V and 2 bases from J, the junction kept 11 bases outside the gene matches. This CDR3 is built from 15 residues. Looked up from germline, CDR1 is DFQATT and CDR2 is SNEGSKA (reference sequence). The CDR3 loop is CSASPPGQFTDTQYF. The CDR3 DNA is TGCAGTGCAAGTCCACCGGGACAGTTCACAGATACGCAGTATTTT.

CDR3 coding DNA: TGTGCCAGCAGTGAATCGGGCGGGTTCACGCAGTATTTT. Protein sequence: CASSESGGFTQYF. The chain carries TRBV25-1 and TRBJ2-3, with D possibly TRBD2 on 5 matching bases. The germline CDR1 and CDR2 sequences are MGHDK and SYGVNS. V lost 1 base to trimming and J lost 9 bases, with 11 bases between them. CDR3 length: 13 residues.

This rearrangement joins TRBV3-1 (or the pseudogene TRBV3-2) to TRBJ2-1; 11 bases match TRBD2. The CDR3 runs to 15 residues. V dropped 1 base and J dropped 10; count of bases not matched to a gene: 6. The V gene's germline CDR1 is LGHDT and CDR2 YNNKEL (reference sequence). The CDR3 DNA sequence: TGTGCCAGCAGCCAAGCGCGACTAGCGGGGAACGAGCAGTTCTTC. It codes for CASSQARLAGNEQFF.

This CDR3 reads CASSLSAGGYNEQFF. CDR3 DNA: TGTGCCAGCAGTTTATCGGCAGGGGGTTACAATGAGCAGTTCTTC. This chain joins TRBV27 and TRBJ2-1, with TRBD1 matching over 7 bases. The CDR3 runs to 15 residues. V trimming: 0 bases; J trimming: 4 bases; junction bases outside the gene matches: 3. CDR1 is MNHEY, CDR2 SMNVEV, per germline (reference sequence).

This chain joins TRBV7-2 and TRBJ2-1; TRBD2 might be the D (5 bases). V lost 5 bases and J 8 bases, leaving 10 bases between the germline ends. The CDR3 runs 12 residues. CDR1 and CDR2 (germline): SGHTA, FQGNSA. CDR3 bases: TGTGCCAGCAGCAAATACGGGGATGAGCAGTTCTTC. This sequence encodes CASSKYGDEQFF.

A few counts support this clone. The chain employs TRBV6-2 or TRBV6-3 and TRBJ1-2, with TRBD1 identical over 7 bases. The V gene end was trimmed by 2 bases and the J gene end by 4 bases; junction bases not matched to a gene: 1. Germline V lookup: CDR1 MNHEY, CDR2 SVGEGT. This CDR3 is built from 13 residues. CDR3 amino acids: CASSYRDSYGYTF. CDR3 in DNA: TGTGCCAGCAGTTACCGGGACAGCTATGGCTACACCTTC.

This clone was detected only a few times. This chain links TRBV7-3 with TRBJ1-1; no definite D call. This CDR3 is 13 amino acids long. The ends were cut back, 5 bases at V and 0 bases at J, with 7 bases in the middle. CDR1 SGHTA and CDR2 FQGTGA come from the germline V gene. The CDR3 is CASSRTVNTEAFF. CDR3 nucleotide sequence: TGTGCCAGCAGCCGCACAGTGAACACTGAAGCTTTCTTT. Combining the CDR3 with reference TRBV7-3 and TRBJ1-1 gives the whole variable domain GAGVSQTPSNKVTEKGKYVELRCDPISGHTALYWYRQSLGQGPEFLIYFQGTGAADDSGLPNDRFFAVRPEGSVSTLKIQRTERGDSAVYLCASSRTVNTEAFFGQGTRLTVV.